These 7 T cell receptor beta chains were sequenced from one sample in a study of Graves' ophthalmopathy and Graves' hyperthyroidism. Amplified material comprised TCR beta CDR3 regions derived from RNA transcripts. Amplification began with first-round RT-PCR using HTBI primers, then second-round multiplex PCR was performed. TCRdb called the multiplex PCR reads again in MiXCR, with one record for every CDR3 protein. The table has roughly 1.1 million distinct CDR3 sequences, approximately 35% seen once. Sequenced material: peripheral blood or thyroid tissue (not recorded which). The receptor source for this set is an adult man with Graves' hyperthyroidism.

This clonotype was picked up many times. The chain links TRBV7-9 to TRBJ2-6, with D possibly matching TRBD1 (5 bases). The germline V gene has CDR1 SEHNR and CDR2 FQNEAQ (reference sequence). The CDR3 sequence is 17 residues long. Between the trimmed V and J ends, which lost 4 bases and 0 bases, there was a span of 13 bases. In nucleotides, the CDR3 is TGTGCCAGCAGCTCGCCATACAGGATCTCTGGGGCCAACGTCCTGACTTTC. Its protein product is CASSSPYRISGANVLTF.

This clonotype occurred many times. The chain links TRBV20-1 to TRBJ2-7; perhaps TRBD2 as D (6 bases). CDR3 length: 12 amino acids. The V end lost 3 bases, the J end lost 3 bases, and 9 bases lay between the germline ends. In germline, CDR1 is DFQATT, CDR2 SNEGSKA (reference sequence). In DNA, the CDR3 is TGCAGTGCTAGGCGGGACGACTACGAGCAGTACTTC. This gives the protein CSARRDDYEQYF.

This clonotype was seen only a few times. The chain uses TRBV6-5 and TRBJ2-7, with 10 bases that match TRBD1. Germline CDR1 reads MNHEY; CDR2 reads SVGAGI. This CDR3 has 16 amino acids. V dropped 6 bases and J dropped 2; count of bases not matched to a gene: 10. CDR3 nucleotides: TGTGCCAGCAGCCCAGATGGGACAGGGGCCACCTACGAGCAGTACTTC. It is translated as CASSPDGTGATYEQYF.

J is TRBJ1-6 and V is TRBV25-1, with D possibly being TRBD1 (5 bases). Germline-derived CDR1 and CDR2 are MGHDK and SYGVNS. Trimming took off 4 bases at V and 8 bases at J, with 18 bases between the two ends. CDR3 length: 16 amino acids. Written as DNA, the CDR3 is TGTGCCAGCAGTGGTGGAGGGAGGGGACTTGATTCACCCCTCCACTTT. As protein: CASSGGGRGLDSPLHF.

The rearrangement uses TRBV12-3 or TRBV12-4 and TRBJ1-4; D gene unclear. The CDR3 has 15 residues. V lost 3 bases to trimming and J lost 0 bases, with 8 bases between them. The CDR3 DNA follows: TGTGCCAGCAGTTTGATAGCAGCAACTAATGAAAAACTGTTTTTT. It yields the protein CASSLIAATNEKLFF.

Ten or more counts support this clonotype. The V gene is TRBV20-1, the J gene TRBJ2-5; 10 bases are shared with TRBD2. Germline CDR1 and CDR2: DFQATT and SNEGSKA (reference sequence). V shed 7 bases, J shed 2 bases, and the junction held 7 bases outside the gene matches. This CDR3 contains 14 residues. The CDR3 DNA follows: TGCAGTGTTACCGGGACTAGCGAGCAAGAGACCCAGTACTTC. Translating it yields CSVTGTSEQETQYF.

Only a few counts were recorded for this clonotype. The chain carries TRBV5-4 and TRBJ2-7, with TRBD1 matching over 9 bases. Germline CDR1 SGHNT, CDR2 YYREEE (reference sequence). The CDR3 spans 16 residues. Trimming at V came to 0 bases and at J to 5 bases, leaving 9 bases not matched to a gene. CDR3 region: CASSLGATGGSHEQYF. The CDR3 DNA reads TGTGCCAGCAGCTTGGGGGCGACAGGGGGTTCCCACGAGCAGTACTTC.